This T cell receptor (beta chain) was obtained from a study of blood T cell repertoires in COVID-19. On the study more broadly: Samples representing acute and convalescent COVID-19 were sourced from the United States, Italy and Spain. PBMCs, B-cell-depleted T cells, or T cells were the source of the cDNA or gDNA that made up the material.

CDR3 length: 13 amino acids. The V segment lost 7 bases and the J segment 3 bases; nucleotides outside the gene matches: 5. The germline V gene has CDR1 SGHTA and CDR2 FQGNSA. Methods used by the authors: Reference gene primer amplification in the assay estimated nucleated cell counts. Sequenced by immunoSEQ multiplex PCR; TCRdb stores in-frame clones only, minus some. V, J and clone size are those of that table, while D and trimming were read from the DNA. The sample has some 120,000 clones, 86% seen once; the top ten hold about 5.7%. The source of this sequence is a human donor in a cohort sampled during active COVID-19. This sequence joins TRBV7-2 and TRBJ2-7; TRBD2 aligns across 8 bases. Input material: peripheral blood. The CDR3: CASNPAGGYEQYF. The CDR3 DNA sequence: TGTGCCAGCAACCCGGCGGGGGGCTACGAGCAGTACTTC.